What follows is one T cell receptor beta chain and its context. No antigen is known for it. This sample stems from a study of beta chain features in type 1 diabetes. J was trimmed by 3 bases and V by 4 bases; bases with no gene match: 10. The CDR3 runs 18 residues. Germline V gene data show CDR1 as SGHAT and CDR2 as FQNNGV. General study results and limits: Possibly, sequencing cDNA over-represented cells that had high TCR expression levels. Moderately but significantly shorter TCRB CDR3s were found in Type 1 diabetes patients in all four CD4+ subsets. Patients with type 1 diabetes carried fewer insertions and had more deletions at their VDJ junctions.

Reverse transcription of all isolated RNA meant that expressed TCRB transcripts were sequenced. Sequencing was performed with immunoSEQ multiplex PCR; in TCRdb, only in-frame clones are kept and a portion is missing. The sample has under 300,000 clones, over 11% seen once. The TCR originated in a man younger than 40 with type 1 diabetes. Specimen: naive CD4+ T cells from blood. The chain couples TRBV11-2 to TRBJ2-3; 13 bases line up with TRBD2. CDR3 loop: CASSSRTSGRRRTDTQYF. The CDR3 region has the DNA TGTGCCAGCAGCTCTAGGACTAGCGGGAGAAGGAGGACAGATACGCAGTATTTT.